Given below is one TCR beta chain in context. Its antigen remains unknown. Other DNA sequences in the sample encode the same CDR3. The data belong to a study of shared clonotypes between healthy human individuals. Overall study context: Each donor's CD8 memory used one plate, CD8 naive two, each CD4 subset three. Study-level findings and limits: Depth was large, yet rarefaction showed that sorted-subset sequencing was incomplete.

The length of the CDR3 is 13 residues. Between the trimmed V and J ends, which lost 3 bases and 2 bases, there was a span of 8 bases. Per germline, CDR1 SGHTA and CDR2 FQGNSA. Generated by immunoSEQ multiplex PCR, the TCRdb table keeps only in-frame clones and is missing some. This repertoire shows around 2,000,000 clones, about 95% found once; its top ten account for approximately 1.2%. Naive CD8 cells lacked CD45RO, underwent positive selection for CCR7 and left out terminally differentiated effector memory CD45RA+ cells. The TCR comes from a young man in good health. Sequences were obtained from naive CD8+ T cells sorted from blood. The V gene is TRBV7-2, the J gene TRBJ2-7, with TRBD2 as a possible D gene (6 bases). The CDR3 here is CASSLGGPYEQYF. The CDR3 nucleotides read TGTGCCAGCAGCTTGGGGGGTCCCTACGAGCAGTACTTC.